Detailed here is one T cell receptor beta chain. This sample stems from a study of blood T cell repertoires in COVID-19. Profiling relied on immunoSEQ multiplex PCR, and the TCRdb table lists in-frame clones only, not all of them. This sample has approximately 150,000 clones, with 84% found just once. This CDR3 contains 18 residues. Germline CDR1 is LGHDT and CDR2 is YNNKEL (reference sequence). J gave up 3 bases and V 1 base, and 8 bases lay outside the gene matches. This sequence joins TRBV3-1 (or the pseudogene TRBV3-2) and TRBJ2-2, with 10 positions matching TRBD2. The sample consisted of peripheral blood. The TCR originated in a human donor in a cohort sampled during active COVID-19. CDR3 sequence: CASSQAMSGRADTGELFF. The CDR3, as DNA: TGTGCCAGCAGCCAAGCGATGAGCGGGAGGGCTGACACCGGGGAGCTGTTTTTT.